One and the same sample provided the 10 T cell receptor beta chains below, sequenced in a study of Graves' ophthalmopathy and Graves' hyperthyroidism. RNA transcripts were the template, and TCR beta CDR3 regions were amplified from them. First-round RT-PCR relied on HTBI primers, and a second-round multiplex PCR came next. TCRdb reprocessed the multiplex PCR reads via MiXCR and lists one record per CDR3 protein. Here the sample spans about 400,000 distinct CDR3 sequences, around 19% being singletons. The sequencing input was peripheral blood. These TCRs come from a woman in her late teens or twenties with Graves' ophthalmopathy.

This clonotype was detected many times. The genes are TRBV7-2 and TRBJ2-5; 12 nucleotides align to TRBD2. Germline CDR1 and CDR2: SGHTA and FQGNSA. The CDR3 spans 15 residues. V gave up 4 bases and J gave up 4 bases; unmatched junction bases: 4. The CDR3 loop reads CASSSTSGSGETQYF. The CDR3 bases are TGTGCCAGCAGCTCGACTAGCGGGAGTGGAGAGACCCAGTACTTC.

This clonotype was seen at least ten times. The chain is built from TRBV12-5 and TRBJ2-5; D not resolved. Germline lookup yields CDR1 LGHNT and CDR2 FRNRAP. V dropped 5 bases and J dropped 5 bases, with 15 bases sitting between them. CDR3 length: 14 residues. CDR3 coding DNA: TGTGCTAGTGGTGGCCCAGCCTCCGGGGAGACCCAGTACTTC. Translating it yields CASGGPASGETQYF. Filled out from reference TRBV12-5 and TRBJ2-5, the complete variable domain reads DARVTQTPRHKVTEMGQEVTMRCQPILGHNTVFWYRQTMMQGLELLAYFRNRAPLDDSGMPKDRFSAEMPDATLATLKIQPSEPRDSAVYFCASGGPASGETQYFGPGTRLLVL.

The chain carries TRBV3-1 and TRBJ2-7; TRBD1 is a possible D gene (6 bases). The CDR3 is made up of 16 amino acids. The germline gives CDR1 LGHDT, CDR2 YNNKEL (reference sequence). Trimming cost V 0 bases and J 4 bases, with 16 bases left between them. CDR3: CASSQELFRGLYEQYF. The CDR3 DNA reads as TGTGCCAGCAGCCAAGAACTGTTCAGGGGCCTTTACGAGCAGTACTTC.

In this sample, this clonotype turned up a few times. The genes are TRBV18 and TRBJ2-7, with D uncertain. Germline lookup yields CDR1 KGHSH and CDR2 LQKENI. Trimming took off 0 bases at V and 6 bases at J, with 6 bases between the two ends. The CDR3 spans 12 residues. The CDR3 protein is CASSPPSSEQYF. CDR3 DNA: TGTGCCAGCTCACCACCTTCATCCGAGCAGTACTTC.

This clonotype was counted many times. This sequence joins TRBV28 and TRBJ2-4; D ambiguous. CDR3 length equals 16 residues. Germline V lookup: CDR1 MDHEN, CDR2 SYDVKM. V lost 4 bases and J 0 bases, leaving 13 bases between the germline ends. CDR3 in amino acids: CASSSLETRAKNIQYF. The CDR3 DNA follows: TGTGCCAGCAGTTCCTTAGAGACGCGAGCCAAAAACATTCAGTACTTC.

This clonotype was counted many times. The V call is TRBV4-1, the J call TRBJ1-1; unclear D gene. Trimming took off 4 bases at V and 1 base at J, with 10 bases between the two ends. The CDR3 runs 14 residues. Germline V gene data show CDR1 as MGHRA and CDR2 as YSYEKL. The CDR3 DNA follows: TGCGCCAGCAGCCCTAAGTCTGGGAACACTGAAGCTTTCTTT. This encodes CASSPKSGNTEAFF.

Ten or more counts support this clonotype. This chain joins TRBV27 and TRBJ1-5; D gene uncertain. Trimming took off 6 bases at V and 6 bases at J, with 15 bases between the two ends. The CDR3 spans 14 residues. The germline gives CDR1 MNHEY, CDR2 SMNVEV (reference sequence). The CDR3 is CASSLTPGFQPQHF. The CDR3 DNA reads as TGTGCCAGCAGCCTAACCCCGGGCTTTCAGCCCCAGCATTTT.

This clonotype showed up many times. In DNA, the CDR3 is TGTGCCAGCAGCCAGGGGACCATTCGAACTGAAGCTTTCTTT. It encodes CASSQGTIRTEAFF. The V call is TRBV3-1, the J call TRBJ1-1, with D possibly TRBD1 on 5 matching bases. CDR1 LGHDT and CDR2 YNNKEL come from the germline V gene (reference sequence). V lost 3 bases and J 5 bases, leaving 13 bases between the germline ends. CDR3 length: 14 residues.

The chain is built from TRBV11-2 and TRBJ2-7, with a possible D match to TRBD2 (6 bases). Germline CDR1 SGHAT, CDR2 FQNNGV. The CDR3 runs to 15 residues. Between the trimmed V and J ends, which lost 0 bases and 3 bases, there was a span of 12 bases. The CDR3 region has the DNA TGTGCCAGCAGCTTAGACAGGAGGGGAATCTACGAGCAGTACTTC. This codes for CASSLDRRGIYEQYF.

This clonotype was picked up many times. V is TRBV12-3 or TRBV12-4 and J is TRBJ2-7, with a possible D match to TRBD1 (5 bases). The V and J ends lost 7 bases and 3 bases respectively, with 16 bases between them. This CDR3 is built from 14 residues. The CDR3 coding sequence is TGTGCCAGCACCCTGGGGCAGGGAAACTACGAGCAGTACTTC. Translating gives CASTLGQGNYEQYF.